Below, 5 T cell receptor beta chains from the same sample are listed, as sequenced in a study of blood T cell repertoires in COVID-19. The table came from immunoSEQ multiplex PCR; TCRdb's copy has only in-frame clones and leaves some out. Among tens of thousands of clones listed, 86% were seen once. Sample: peripheral blood. The receptor set was obtained from a man older than 75 with acute or convalescent COVID-19.

The chain has TRBV11-2 and TRBJ2-7; perhaps TRBD1 as D (5 bases). CDR1 and CDR2 from the germline V gene are SGHAT and FQNNGV. V was cut by 5 bases and J by 7 bases, with 9 bases left in between. CDR3 length: 11 amino acids. CDR3: CASSPTGEQYF. In nucleotides, the CDR3 is TGTGCCAGCAGCCCCACAGGAGAGCAGTACTTC.

This chain uses TRBV7-6 with TRBJ2-7; tentatively, D is TRBD1 (6 bases). Germline V CDR1 and CDR2: SGHVS, FNYEAQ. Trimming pared 5 bases from V and 0 bases from J, leaving 20 bases between. This CDR3 has 17 residues. The CDR3 DNA sequence: TGTGCCAGCAGCCCAGGGCGTGGGGCAGGGGTCTCCTACGAGCAGTACTTC. Encoded protein: CASSPGRGAGVSYEQYF.

V is TRBV27 and J is TRBJ2-1, with TRBD1 matching over 7 bases. V lost 3 bases, J lost 9 bases, and 17 bases stayed unmatched. CDR3 length equals 17 residues. Germline V CDR1 and CDR2: MNHEY, SMNVEV (reference sequence). The CDR3 bases are TGTGCCAGCAGTTTCAGGGGGTTTTGGACACCTGAGACTGAGCAGTTCTTC. Amino acids: CASSFRGFWTPETEQFF.

V gene TRBV5-1 combines with J gene TRBJ2-1; 10 bases line up with TRBD1. The trim removed 7 bases at V and 4 bases at J, leaving 5 bases unmatched. Germline loops: CDR1 SGHRS, CDR2 YFSETQ. The CDR3 is made up of 14 amino acids. Written as DNA, the CDR3 is TGCGCCAGCGGGACAGGGGACTTGTACAATGAGCAGTTCTTC. Encoded protein: CASGTGDLYNEQFF.

This clone was recorded only once. The chain couples TRBV2 to TRBJ2-7; 7 bases are shared with TRBD1. After removal of 5 bases from V and 9 bases from J, the junction contained 13 bases not matched to a gene. Germline V gene sequence: CDR1 SNHLY, CDR2 FYNNEI. The CDR3 sequence is 14 residues long. The CDR3 region is CASSPDRALHVQYF. CDR3 nucleotide sequence: TGTGCCAGCAGTCCCGACAGGGCACTTCACGTGCAGTACTTC.